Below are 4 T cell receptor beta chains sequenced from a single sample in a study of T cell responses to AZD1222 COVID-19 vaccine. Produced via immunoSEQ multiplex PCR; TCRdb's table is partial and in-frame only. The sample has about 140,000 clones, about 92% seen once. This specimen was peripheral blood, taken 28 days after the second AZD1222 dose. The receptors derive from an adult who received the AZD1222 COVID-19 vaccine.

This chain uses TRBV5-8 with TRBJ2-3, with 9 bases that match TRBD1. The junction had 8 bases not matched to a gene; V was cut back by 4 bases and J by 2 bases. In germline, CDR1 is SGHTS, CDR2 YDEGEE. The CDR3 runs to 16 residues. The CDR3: CASSLGDRVFTDTQYF. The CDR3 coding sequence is TGTGCCAGCAGCCTCGGGGACAGGGTGTTCACAGATACGCAGTATTTT.

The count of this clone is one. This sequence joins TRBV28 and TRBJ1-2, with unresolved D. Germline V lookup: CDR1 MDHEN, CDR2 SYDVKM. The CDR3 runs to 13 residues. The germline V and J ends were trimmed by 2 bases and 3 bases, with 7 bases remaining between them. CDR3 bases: TGTGCCAGCAGTTTAAGGTCAGACTATGGCTACACCTTC. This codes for CASSLRSDYGYTF.

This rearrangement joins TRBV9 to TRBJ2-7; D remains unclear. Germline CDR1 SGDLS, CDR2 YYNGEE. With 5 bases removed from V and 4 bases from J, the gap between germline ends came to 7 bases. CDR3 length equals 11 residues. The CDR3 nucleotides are TGTGCCAGCAGAGCCCGGTACGAGCAGTACTTC. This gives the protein CASRARYEQYF.

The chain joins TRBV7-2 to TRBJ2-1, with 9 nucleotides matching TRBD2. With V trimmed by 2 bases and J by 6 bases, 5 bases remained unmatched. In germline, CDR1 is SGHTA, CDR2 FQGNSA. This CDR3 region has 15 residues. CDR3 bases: TGTGCCAGCAGCTTAACAGCGGGAGGCGGCAATGAGCAGTTCTTC. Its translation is CASSLTAGGGNEQFF.